One and the same sample provided the 5 T cell receptor beta chains below, sequenced in a study of regulatory T cells in long-lasting Graves disease. In building TCR beta libraries, iRepertoire HTBI primers were used together with Arm-PCR of CDR3 regions. TCRdb itself ran the multiplex PCR reads through MiXCR, one entry per CDR3 protein. The sample has approximately 490,000 distinct CDR3 sequences, roughly 17% seen once. The time point is: newly diagnosed GD, antithyroid drugs for less than 3 months. RNA extracted from PBMCs served as the sequencing template. This sample was shared with a second study, whose subject was T cells in Graves' hyperthyroidism and ophthalmopathy.

Source: peripheral blood mononuclear cells (PBMCs), taken at new diagnosis, from a patient treated with antithyroid drugs. Receptor source: a man in his forties or fifties with Graves disease.

This clonotype was observed a handful of times. The CDR3 here is CASSLEGTNTDTQYF. The CDR3 coding sequence is TGTGCCAGCAGCTTAGAAGGGACCAACACAGATACGCAGTATTTT. The rearrangement joins TRBV7-9 to TRBJ2-3; either TRBD1 or TRBD2 may supply D (5 bases each). The V end was cut by 1 base, the J end by 2 bases, with 10 bases between. From germline, CDR1 is SEHNR and CDR2 FQNEAQ (reference sequence). The CDR3 has 15 residues.

Ten or more counts support this clonotype. The chain links TRBV3-1 to TRBJ2-1, with D possibly TRBD2 on 6 matching bases. This CDR3 contains 16 residues. Deletions cut 4 bases from V and 2 bases from J, with 15 bases between. Germline CDR1 is LGHDT and CDR2 is YNNKEL (reference sequence). The CDR3 here is CASSPPDERAYNEQFF. The CDR3 DNA sequence: TGTGCCAGCAGCCCCCCTGATGAGCGGGCCTACAATGAGCAGTTCTTC.

Ten or more counts support this clonotype. The rearrangement links TRBV12-3 or TRBV12-4 to TRBJ1-2, with 7 positions matching TRBD1. The J segment lost 5 bases and the V segment lost 6 bases, leaving 6 bases of the junction unmatched. The CDR3 sequence is 13 residues long. The CDR3 spells CASRSRQGYGYTF. The CDR3 nucleotides are TGTGCCAGCAGGTCCCGACAGGGTTATGGCTACACCTTC.

In its sample, this clonotype was seen many times. This chain uses TRBV19 with TRBJ1-1; D unresolved. V gave up 5 bases and J gave up 4 bases, with 14 bases separating them. This CDR3 region has 14 residues. Germline V lookup: CDR1 LNHDA, CDR2 SQIVND (reference sequence). The CDR3 here is CASSPDGRGTEAFF. The DNA for the CDR3 is TGTGCCAGTAGTCCGGACGGCCGGGGCACTGAAGCTTTCTTT.

This clonotype was recorded at least ten times. The V gene is TRBV12-3 or TRBV12-4, the J gene TRBJ2-2; D ambiguous. V was clipped by 3 bases and J by 1 base, with 9 bases between them. CDR3 size: 15 residues. The CDR3 DNA reads TGTGCCAGCAGTTTGGTTGCAGGGAACACCGGGGAGCTGTTTTTT. Translating gives CASSLVAGNTGELFF.